This T cell receptor (beta chain) was observed in a study of memory CD4+ T cells and cytomegalovirus serostatus. The V and J ends lost 1 base and 4 bases, in that order; junction bases with no gene match: 6. Germline lookup yields CDR1 MGHRA and CDR2 YSYEKL. The CDR3 spans 18 residues. Notes on this clone: The antigen is undetermined.

Broader study findings: The CMV-associated TCR signature appears largely within the CD4+ memory repertoire.

The sort gate was single viable CD3+CD4+CD8-CD45RO+ cells for memory CD4+ T cells. After thawing, CD4+ T cells were positively selected. Per the original methods: Out-of-frame sequences were removed, leaving a few million distinct TCRbeta sequences. Here immunoSEQ multiplex PCR was the method, and the copy in TCRdb shows in-frame clones only, minus some. For V, J and clone size, that table is used; D and trimming come from the DNA. The sample includes tens of thousands of clones, around 72% of them seen just once. This rearrangement joins TRBV4-1 to TRBJ2-3, with 15 bases matching TRBD2. The sequence was collected from an adult in good health and CMV-seronegative. Sequencing used memory CD4+ T cells from blood. In nucleotides, the CDR3 is TGCGCCAGCAGCCAAGGGACTAGCGGGGGGGCGCGGCCAGATACGCAGTATTTT. Translated, it gives CASSQGTSGGARPDTQYF.